This entry describes one T cell receptor beta chain. The naive CD8 subset, CD45RO-negative cells positively selected for CCR7, excluded terminally differentiated effector memory CD45RA+ cells. The table came from immunoSEQ multiplex PCR; TCRdb's copy has only in-frame clones and leaves some out. The table has about 1,900,000 clones, approximately 94% seen once. These data are taken from a study of shared clonotypes between healthy human individuals. The V gene lost 0 bases and the J gene lost 0 bases, with 6 bases spanning the gap. Germline V CDR1 and CDR2: LNHNV, YYDKDF (reference sequence). This CDR3 is 15 amino acids long.

This chain links TRBV15 with TRBJ1-3; D remains unclear. This receptor was taken from a man between 18 and 35 years old in good health. Sample: naive CD8+ T cells sorted from blood. The CDR3 coding sequence is TGTGCCACCAGCAGAGATCGCCGCTCTGGAAACACCATATATTTT. This gives the protein CATSRDRRSGNTIYF.